The 20 T cell receptor beta chains reported below all come from one sample, sequenced in a study of metastatic and nonmetastatic thyroid tumors. Until they underwent thyroid surgery, no patient had received any treatment. TCRdb re-called the PCR reads via MiXCR. The profile shows around 20,000 clones, roughly 36% of them singletons. The material sequenced was tumor tissue. All receptors derive from a female donor with papillary thyroid cancer or a benign thyroid nodule (not recorded which). Some clones in this sample may be carry-over from other donors' samples.

The V call is TRBV24-1, the J call TRBJ2-5, with a tentative D call TRBD2 (6 bases). The germline V and J ends were trimmed by 0 bases and 2 bases, with 9 bases remaining between them. Germline V gives CDR1 KGHDR, CDR2 SFDVKD. The CDR3 loop spans 15 amino acids. CDR3 in amino acids: CATSDLSGDQETQYF. In DNA, the CDR3 is TGTGCCACCAGTGATTTGTCGGGGGATCAAGAGACCCAGTACTTC.

This chain connects TRBV3-1 to TRBJ1-1; unclear D gene. Trimming removed 3 bases from V and 1 base from J, with 3 bases in between. The germline V gene encodes CDR1 LGHDT and CDR2 YNNKEL (reference sequence). The CDR3 extends over 12 amino acids. CDR3 protein: CASSHGNTEAFF. DNA of the CDR3: TGTGCCAGCAGCCACGGGAACACTGAAGCTTTCTTT.

Only a few counts were recorded for this clone. The chain combines TRBV11-2 with TRBJ2-3, with D tentatively TRBD2 (6 bases). This CDR3 contains 16 residues. The germline CDR1 and CDR2 sequences are SGHAT and FQNNGV. Trimming left V 5 bases short and J 0 bases short, with 15 bases between. CDR3 amino acids: CASSPTGESSTDTQYF. The DNA for the CDR3 is TGTGCCAGCAGCCCGACGGGGGAGTCTAGCACAGATACGCAGTATTTT.

The gene calls are TRBV20-1 and TRBJ2-3; 9 positions agree with TRBD1. J gave up 1 base and V 2 bases, and 10 bases lay outside the gene matches. Germline V gives CDR1 DFQATT, CDR2 SNEGSKA (reference sequence). The CDR3 has 17 residues. This chain's CDR3 is CSARPPGQGWGTDTQYF. The DNA of the CDR3 is TGCAGTGCTAGACCCCCGGGACAGGGATGGGGCACAGATACGCAGTATTTT.

This clone was picked up a small number of times. The gene calls are TRBV27 and TRBJ2-7; perhaps TRBD1 as D (6 bases). V was trimmed by 5 bases and J by 3 bases, leaving 20 bases between them. The germline CDR1 and CDR2 sequences are MNHEY and SMNVEV (reference sequence). This CDR3 region has 16 residues. CDR3 sequence: CASSLDHRALYYEQYF. CDR3 DNA: TGTGCCAGCAGTCTAGACCACAGGGCCCTTTACTACGAGCAGTACTTC.

The V call is TRBV6-1, the J call TRBJ2-2; 10 bases fit TRBD2. This CDR3 contains 17 residues. The V gene's germline CDR1 is MNHNS and CDR2 SASEGT. J lost 1 base, V lost 7 bases, and 9 bases had no gene match. Written as DNA, the CDR3 is TGTGCCAGCATTCCGTCGACTAGCGGGCAGAACACCGGGGAGCTGTTTTTT. Its protein product is CASIPSTSGQNTGELFF.

A remark on this clone: Since a much larger clone is just one base distant, this may be a read error. The gene calls are TRBV11-3 and TRBJ2-2; D unresolved. CDR1 and CDR2 (germline): SGHNT, YENEEA. This CDR3 spans 14 amino acids. The CDR3, as DNA: TGTGCCCGCAGCCCCCGACAGAACACCGGGGAGCTGTTTTTT. This sequence encodes CARSPRQNTGELFF.

This chain links TRBV18 with TRBJ1-5; 8 bases map to TRBD1. The CDR3 consists of 14 residues. Germline-derived CDR1 and CDR2 are KGHSH and LQKENI. The trim removed 3 bases at V and 7 bases at J, leaving 5 bases unmatched. As DNA, the CDR3 is TGTGCCAGCTCACCTCGGACAGGGAGCCAGCCCCAGCATTTT. Residues: CASSPRTGSQPQHF.

The chain is built from TRBV27 and TRBJ2-7; 7 bases line up with TRBD2. The CDR3 runs 19 residues. Trimming cost V 0 bases and J 2 bases; bases outside gene matches: 16. Germline CDR1 and CDR2: MNHEY and SMNVEV (reference sequence). CDR3: CASSLSPPMASGTTYEQYF. The CDR3 DNA reads as TGTGCCAGCAGTTTATCCCCCCCAATGGCTAGCGGAACGACCTACGAGCAGTACTTC.

The rearrangement uses TRBV7-3 and TRBJ2-7; 10 bases match TRBD1. Germline assignment: CDR1 SGHTA and CDR2 FQGTGA. Unmatched junction bases numbered 6, after V lost 2 bases and J lost 5 bases. This CDR3 comprises 15 residues. The CDR3 is CASSLAGQGIDEQYF. Written as DNA, the CDR3 is TGTGCCAGCAGCTTAGCGGGACAGGGGATCGACGAGCAGTACTTC.

This chain uses TRBV28 with TRBJ1-2; the D is unclear. V was pared by 2 bases and J by 9 bases, with 7 bases between. Germline CDR1 MDHEN, CDR2 SYDVKM. CDR3 length equals 11 residues. Written as DNA, the CDR3 is TGTGCCAGCAGTTTAAGGTTTCGCTACACCTTC. Protein sequence: CASSLRFRYTF.

This rearrangement joins TRBV19 to TRBJ1-5; D remains unclear. V was clipped by 5 bases and J by 0 bases, with 2 bases between them. Germline loops: CDR1 LNHDA, CDR2 SQIVND (reference sequence). This CDR3 comprises 12 residues. CDR3 sequence: CASSLSNQPQHF. CDR3 in DNA: TGTGCCAGTAGTCTTAGCAATCAGCCCCAGCATTTT.

CDR3 residues: CSAPGQAMNTEAFF. The CDR3 DNA reads as TGCAGTGCTCCGGGACAGGCCATGAACACTGAAGCTTTCTTT. V is TRBV20-1 and J is TRBJ1-1; 8 nucleotides line up with TRBD1. V trimming: 5 bases; J trimming: 0 bases; junction bases outside the gene matches: 5. CDR3 length equals 14 residues. The V gene's germline CDR1 is DFQATT and CDR2 SNEGSKA (reference sequence).

This clone has more than one count but fewer than ten. The chain employs TRBV25-1 and TRBJ1-2; a possible D gene is TRBD1 (6 bases). V was cut by 6 bases and J by 4 bases, with 12 bases left in between. The CDR3 has 13 residues. Germline CDR1 and CDR2: MGHDK and SYGVNS. The DNA for the CDR3 is TGTGCCAGCAGCGCACAGGGACTCTATGGCTACACCTTC. It codes for CASSAQGLYGYTF.

The chain's CDR3 is CASGFIGGDTQYF. DNA for the CDR3: TGTGCTAGTGGTTTCATTGGGGGAGATACGCAGTATTTT. J is TRBJ2-3 and V is TRBV12-5; TRBD1 or TRBD2 may be the D gene (5 bases each). The CDR3 runs to 13 residues. The germline CDR1 and CDR2 sequences are LGHNT and FRNRAP. The V and J ends lost 3 bases and 5 bases respectively, with 9 bases between them.

The chain couples TRBV6-2 or TRBV6-3 to TRBJ2-1; 14 nucleotides match TRBD2. CDR3 length: 14 amino acids. Germline CDR1 MNHEY, CDR2 SVGEGT. V was pared by 10 bases and J by 12 bases, with 11 bases of the junction left unmatched. The CDR3 protein is CATRTSGRNRVQFF. DNA of the CDR3: TGTGCCACCCGGACTAGCGGGAGGAATAGAGTGCAGTTCTTC.

V and J are TRBV11-3 and TRBJ1-1, with D unresolved. Trimming removed 2 bases from V and 4 bases from J, with 14 bases in between. The CDR3 is 15 amino acids. Looked up from germline, CDR1 is SGHNT and CDR2 is YENEEA. Written as DNA, the CDR3 is TGTGCCAGCAGCTTAAACGGGGAGGTGGGCACTGAAGCTTTCTTT. Protein sequence: CASSLNGEVGTEAFF.

This clone has just a few counts. The V call is TRBV4-3, the J call TRBJ1-2, with no clear D. V was pared by 0 bases and J by 5 bases, with 16 bases between. Germline CDR1 reads LGHNA; CDR2 reads YSLEER. This CDR3 region has 16 residues. CDR3: CASSQDSGLAAYGYTF. CDR3 sequence (DNA): TGCGCCAGCAGCCAAGATTCAGGCCTCGCAGCATATGGCTACACCTTC.

This clone showed up just once. The chain uses TRBV20-1 and TRBJ1-4, with no clear D. The CDR3 totals 11 residues. The germline V gene encodes CDR1 DFQATT and CDR2 SNEGSKA (reference sequence). V shed 6 bases and J shed 12 bases, with 14 bases lying between them. The CDR3 nucleotides read TGCAGTGCCCGACCGGAGGCGGAACTGTTTTTT. Amino acids: CSARPEAELFF.

The gene calls are TRBV7-2 and TRBJ1-2; D is uncertain. This CDR3 has 14 residues. In germline, CDR1 is SGHTA, CDR2 FQGNSA. Trimming left V 0 bases short and J 4 bases short, with 9 bases between. CDR3 bases: TGTGCCAGCAGCTTAGCGCTCGGGCCCTATGGCTACACCTTC. Translating it yields CASSLALGPYGYTF.